This T cell receptor (beta chain) was identified in a study of blood T cell repertoires in COVID-19. Turning to the study itself: Acute and convalescent COVID-19 samples came from the United States, Italy and Spain. Nucleic acid was either cDNA or gDNA, and it came from T cells, B-cell-depleted T cells, or PBMCs.

This CDR3 has 15 residues. Trimming pared 4 bases from V and 5 bases from J, leaving 18 bases between. Germline V gene sequence: CDR1 SGDLS, CDR2 YYNGEE. Sequencing was performed with immunoSEQ multiplex PCR; in TCRdb, only in-frame clones are kept and a portion is missing. Here the sample spans about 170,000 clones, 65% to 85% being singletons. The sample was peripheral blood. This chain links TRBV9 with TRBJ2-5, with D possibly matching TRBD2 (7 bases). The source is a woman in her sixties or seventies who had recovered from COVID-19. The CDR3 sequence is CASSPGGPVGETQYF. The CDR3 DNA sequence: TGTGCCAGCAGCCCCGGGGGGCCCGTCGGGGAGACCCAGTACTTC.